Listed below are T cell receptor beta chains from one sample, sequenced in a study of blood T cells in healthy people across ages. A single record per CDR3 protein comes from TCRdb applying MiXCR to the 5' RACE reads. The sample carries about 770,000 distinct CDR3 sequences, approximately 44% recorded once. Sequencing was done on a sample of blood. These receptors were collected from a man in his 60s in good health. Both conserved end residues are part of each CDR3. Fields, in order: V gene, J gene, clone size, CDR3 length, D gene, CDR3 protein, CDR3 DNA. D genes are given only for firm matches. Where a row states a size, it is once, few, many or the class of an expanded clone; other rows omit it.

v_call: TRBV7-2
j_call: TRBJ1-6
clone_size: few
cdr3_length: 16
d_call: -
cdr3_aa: CASSLEGRAYNSPLHF
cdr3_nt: TGTGCCAGCAGCTTAGAGGGCAGGGCTTATAATTCACCCCTCCACTTT

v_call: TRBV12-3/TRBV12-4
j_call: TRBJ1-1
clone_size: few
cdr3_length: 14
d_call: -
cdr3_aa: CASTVDSPNTEAFF
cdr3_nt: TGTGCCAGCACCGTGGACAGCCCCAACACTGAAGCTTTCTTT

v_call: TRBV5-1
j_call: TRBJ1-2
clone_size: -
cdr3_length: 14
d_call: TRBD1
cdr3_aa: CASSVDRDSNGYTF
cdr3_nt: TGCGCCAGCAGCGTGGACAGGGATTCTAATGGCTACACCTTC

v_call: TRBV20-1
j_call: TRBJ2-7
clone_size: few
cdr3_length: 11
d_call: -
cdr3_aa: CSAMAIDEQYF
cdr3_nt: TGCAGTGCTATGGCGATCGACGAGCAGTACTTC

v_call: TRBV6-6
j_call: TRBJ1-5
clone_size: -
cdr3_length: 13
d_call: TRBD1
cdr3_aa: CATRTGENQPQHF
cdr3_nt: TGTGCCACGCGGACAGGGGAGAATCAGCCCCAGCATTTT

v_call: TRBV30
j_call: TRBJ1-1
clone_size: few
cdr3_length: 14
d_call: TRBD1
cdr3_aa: CAWRGQHMNTEAFF
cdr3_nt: TGTGCCTGGAGGGGACAGCACATGAACACTGAAGCTTTCTTT

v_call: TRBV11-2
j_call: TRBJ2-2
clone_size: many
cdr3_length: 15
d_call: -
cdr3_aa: CASSLTGPRFGELFF
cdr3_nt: TGTGCCAGCAGCTTAACCGGGCCTAGGTTCGGGGAGCTGTTTTTT

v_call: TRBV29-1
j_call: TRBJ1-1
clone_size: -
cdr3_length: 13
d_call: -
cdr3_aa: CSVRTAMNTEAFF
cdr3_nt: TGCAGCGTTAGGACAGCCATGAACACTGAAGCTTTCTTT

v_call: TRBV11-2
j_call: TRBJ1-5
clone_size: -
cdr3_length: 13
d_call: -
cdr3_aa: CASSEGQSSPQHF
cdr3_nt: TGTGCCAGCAGCGAGGGACAAAGTTCGCCCCAGCATTTT

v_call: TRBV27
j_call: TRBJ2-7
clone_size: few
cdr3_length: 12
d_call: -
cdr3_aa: CASSSVGNEQYF
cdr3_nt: TGTGCCAGCAGTTCGGTAGGAAACGAGCAGTACTTC

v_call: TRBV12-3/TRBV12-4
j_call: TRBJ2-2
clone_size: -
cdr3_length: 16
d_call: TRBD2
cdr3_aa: CASSKTSGGFTGELFF
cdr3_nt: TGTGCCAGCAGTAAAACTAGCGGGGGCTTCACCGGGGAGCTGTTTTTT

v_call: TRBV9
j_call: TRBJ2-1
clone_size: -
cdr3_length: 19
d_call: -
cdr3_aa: CASSVEGGVMYGSYNEQFF
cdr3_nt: TGTGCCAGCAGCGTAGAGGGGGGGGTTATGTATGGATCCTACAATGAGCAGTTCTTC

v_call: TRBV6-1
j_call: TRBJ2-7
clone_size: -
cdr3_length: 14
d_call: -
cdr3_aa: CASSEAGGGYEQYF
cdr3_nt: TGTGCCAGCAGTGAAGCTGGAGGGGGTTACGAGCAGTACTTC

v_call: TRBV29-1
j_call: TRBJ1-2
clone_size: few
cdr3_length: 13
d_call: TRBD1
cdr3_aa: CSVDGQGLYGYTF
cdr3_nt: TGCAGCGTTGACGGACAGGGCCTGTATGGCTACACCTTC

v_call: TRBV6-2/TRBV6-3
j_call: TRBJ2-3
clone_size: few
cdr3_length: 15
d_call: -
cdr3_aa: CASSYSRGFTDTQYF
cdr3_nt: TGTGCCAGCAGTTACTCGAGGGGCTTCACAGATACGCAGTATTTT

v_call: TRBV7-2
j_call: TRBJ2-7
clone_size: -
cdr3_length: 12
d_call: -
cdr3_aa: CASSFGRVEQYF
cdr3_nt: TGTGCCAGCAGCTTCGGTCGGGTCGAGCAGTACTTC

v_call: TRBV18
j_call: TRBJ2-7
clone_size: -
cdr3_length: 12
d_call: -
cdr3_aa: CASAPMNHEQYF
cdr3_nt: TGTGCCAGCGCACCTATGAACCACGAGCAGTACTTC

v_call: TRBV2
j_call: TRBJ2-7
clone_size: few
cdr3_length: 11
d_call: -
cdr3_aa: CASAGLREQYF
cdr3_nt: TGTGCCAGCGCAGGGTTGAGGGAGCAGTACTTC